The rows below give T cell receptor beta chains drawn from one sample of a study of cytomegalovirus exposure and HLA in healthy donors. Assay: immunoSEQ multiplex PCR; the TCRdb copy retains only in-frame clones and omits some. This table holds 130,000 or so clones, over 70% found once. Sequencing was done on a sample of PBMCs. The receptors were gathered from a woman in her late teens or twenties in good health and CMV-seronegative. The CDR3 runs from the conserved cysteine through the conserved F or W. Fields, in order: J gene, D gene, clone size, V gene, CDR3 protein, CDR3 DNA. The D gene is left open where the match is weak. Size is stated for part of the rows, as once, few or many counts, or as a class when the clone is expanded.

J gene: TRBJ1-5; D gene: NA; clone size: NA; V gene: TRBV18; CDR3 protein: CASSPGFRGQPQHF; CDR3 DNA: TGTGCCAGCTCCCCCGGGTTTAGGGGTCAGCCCCAGCATTTT
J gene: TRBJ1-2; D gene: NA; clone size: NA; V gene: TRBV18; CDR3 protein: CASSPDRRYGYTF; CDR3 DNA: TGTGCCAGCTCACCAGACAGGCGCTATGGCTACACCTTC
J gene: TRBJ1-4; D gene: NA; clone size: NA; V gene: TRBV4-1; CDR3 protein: CASSFLPGATNEKLFF; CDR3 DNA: TGCGCCAGTAGTTTCCTCCCGGGGGCAACTAATGAAAAACTGTTTTTT
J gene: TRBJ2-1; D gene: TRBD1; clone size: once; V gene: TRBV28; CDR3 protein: CASHARGQGWQFF; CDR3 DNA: TGTGCCAGTCATGCTAGGGGACAGGGATGGCAGTTCTTC
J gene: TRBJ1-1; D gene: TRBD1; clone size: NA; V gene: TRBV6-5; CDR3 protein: CASTRTGETEAFF; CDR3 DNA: TGTGCCAGCACCAGAACAGGGGAAACTGAAGCTTTCTTT
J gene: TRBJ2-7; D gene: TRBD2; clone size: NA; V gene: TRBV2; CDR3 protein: CASSEEGLARWEQYF; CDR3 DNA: TGTGCCAGCAGTGAAGAGGGACTAGCGAGATGGGAGCAGTACTTC
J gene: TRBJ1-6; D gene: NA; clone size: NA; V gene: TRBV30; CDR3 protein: CACNPGGSYNSPLHF; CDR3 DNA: TGTGCCTGTAACCCCGGGGGCTCCTATAATTCACCCCTCCACTTT
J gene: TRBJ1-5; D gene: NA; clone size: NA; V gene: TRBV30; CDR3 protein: CAWRNRDIAHF; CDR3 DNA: TGTGCCTGGAGGAACCGGGACATAGCGCATTTT
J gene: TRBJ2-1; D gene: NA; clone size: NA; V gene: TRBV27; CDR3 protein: CASSPRSGLYNEQFF; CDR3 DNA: TGTGCCAGCAGTCCTCGAAGCGGATTATACAATGAGCAGTTCTTC
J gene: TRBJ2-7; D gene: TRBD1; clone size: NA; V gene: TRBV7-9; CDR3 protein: CASSSRQGFYEQYF; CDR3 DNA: TGTGCCAGCTCGTCTAGACAGGGTTTTTACGAGCAGTACTTC
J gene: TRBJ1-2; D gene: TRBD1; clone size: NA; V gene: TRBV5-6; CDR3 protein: CASSQGTEYGYTF; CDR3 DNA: TGTGCCAGCAGCCAAGGGACAGAATATGGCTACACCTTC
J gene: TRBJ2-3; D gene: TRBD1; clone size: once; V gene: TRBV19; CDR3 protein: CASMGIRGPTDTQYF; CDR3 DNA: TGTGCCAGTATGGGTATCAGGGGGCCCACAGATACGCAGTATTTT